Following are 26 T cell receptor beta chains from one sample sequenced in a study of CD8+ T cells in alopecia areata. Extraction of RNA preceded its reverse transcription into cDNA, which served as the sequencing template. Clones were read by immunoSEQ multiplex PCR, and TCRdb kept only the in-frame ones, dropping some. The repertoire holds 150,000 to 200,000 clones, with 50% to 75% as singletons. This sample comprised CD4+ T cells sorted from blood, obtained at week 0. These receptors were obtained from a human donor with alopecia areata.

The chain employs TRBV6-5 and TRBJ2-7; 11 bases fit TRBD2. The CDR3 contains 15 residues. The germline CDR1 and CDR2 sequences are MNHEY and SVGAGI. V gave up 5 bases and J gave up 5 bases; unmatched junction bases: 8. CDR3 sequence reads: CASSKRLAGQDEQYF. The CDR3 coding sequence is TGTGCCAGCAGTAAAAGACTAGCGGGGCAAGACGAGCAGTACTTC.

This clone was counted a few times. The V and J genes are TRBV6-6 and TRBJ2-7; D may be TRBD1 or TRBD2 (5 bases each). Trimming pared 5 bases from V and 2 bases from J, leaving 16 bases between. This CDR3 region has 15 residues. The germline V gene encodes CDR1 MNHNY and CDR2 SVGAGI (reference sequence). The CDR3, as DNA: TGTGCCAGCAGTCACGGGACGATACTCCCCTACGAGCAGTACTTC. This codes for CASSHGTILPYEQYF.

CDR3 in amino acids: CASRATYGYTF. In nucleotides, the CDR3 is TGTGCCAGCAGGGCTACGTATGGCTACACCTTC. The chain has TRBV2 and TRBJ1-2; D gene ambiguous. This CDR3 has 11 residues. The germline V and J ends were trimmed by 6 bases and 5 bases, with 7 bases remaining between them. The germline V gene has CDR1 SNHLY and CDR2 FYNNEI.

The DNA of the CDR3 is TGTGCCAGCAGCTTAGCGCCCTACGAGCAGTACTTC. Its protein is CASSLAPYEQYF. This chain links TRBV7-2 with TRBJ2-7; D gene unclear. CDR3 length: 12 residues. Germline CDR1 and CDR2: SGHTA and FQGNSA. V lost 0 bases to trimming and J lost 2 bases, with 2 bases between them.

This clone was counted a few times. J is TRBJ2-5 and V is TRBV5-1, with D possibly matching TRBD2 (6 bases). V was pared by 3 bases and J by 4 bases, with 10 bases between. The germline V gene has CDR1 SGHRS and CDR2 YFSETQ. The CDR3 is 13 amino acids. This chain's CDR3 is CASSSGVSETQYF. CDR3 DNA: TGCGCCAGCAGCTCGGGGGTATCAGAGACCCAGTACTTC. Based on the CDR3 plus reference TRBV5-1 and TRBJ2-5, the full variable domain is KAGVTQTPRYLIKTRGQQVTLSCSPISGHRSVSWYQQTPGQGLQFLFEYFSETQRNKGNFPGRFSGRQFSNSRSEMNVSTLELGDSALYLCASSSGVSETQYFGPGTRLLVL.

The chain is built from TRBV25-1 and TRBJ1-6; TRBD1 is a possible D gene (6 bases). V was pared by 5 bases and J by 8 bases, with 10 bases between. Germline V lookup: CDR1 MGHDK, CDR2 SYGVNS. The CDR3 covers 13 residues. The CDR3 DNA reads TGTGCCAGCAGTCTTCGGACAGATTCACCCCTCCACTTT. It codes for CASSLRTDSPLHF. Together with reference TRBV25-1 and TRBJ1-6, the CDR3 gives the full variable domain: EADIYQTPRYLVIGTGKKITLECSQTMGHDKMYWYQQDPGMELHLIHYSYGVNSTEKGDLSSESTVSRIRTEHFPLTLESARPSHTSQYLCASSLRTDSPLHFGNGTRLTVT.

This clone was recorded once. CDR3 sequence: CASSRVEAGANVLTF. The CDR3 DNA reads as TGCGCCAGCAGCCGCGTCGAGGCTGGGGCCAACGTCCTGACTTTC. The chain uses TRBV5-1 and TRBJ2-6; D is ambiguous. Germline CDR1 is SGHRS and CDR2 is YFSETQ. Trimming removed 4 bases at V and 2 bases at J, with 10 bases between. This CDR3 spans 15 amino acids.

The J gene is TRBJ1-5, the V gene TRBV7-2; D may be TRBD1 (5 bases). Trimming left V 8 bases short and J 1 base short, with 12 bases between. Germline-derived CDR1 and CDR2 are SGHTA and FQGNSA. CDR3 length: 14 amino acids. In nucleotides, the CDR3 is TGTGCCAGCGCAGGGAAGGCGAGCAATCAGCCCCAGCATTTT. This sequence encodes CASAGKASNQPQHF.

DNA for the CDR3: TGCAGCGTTGCGGGGGACAGGGGGAACACTGAAGCTTTCTTT. Residues: CSVAGDRGNTEAFF. The J gene is TRBJ1-1, the V gene TRBV29-1; 10 bases agree with TRBD1. J was trimmed by 1 base and V by 4 bases; bases with no gene match: 3. The CDR3 is 14 amino acids. Looked up from germline, CDR1 is SQVTM and CDR2 is ANQGSEA.

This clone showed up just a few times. CDR3 DNA: TGCAGCGTTGCCCGGCCGGCAGGGGAAGAAGCTACTGGAAACACCATATATTTT. As protein: CSVARPAGEEATGNTIYF. The chain has TRBV29-1 and TRBJ1-3, with D possibly matching TRBD1 (6 bases). V lost 4 bases, J lost 2 bases, and 24 bases lay in between. The CDR3 is 18 amino acids. In germline, CDR1 is SQVTM, CDR2 ANQGSEA.

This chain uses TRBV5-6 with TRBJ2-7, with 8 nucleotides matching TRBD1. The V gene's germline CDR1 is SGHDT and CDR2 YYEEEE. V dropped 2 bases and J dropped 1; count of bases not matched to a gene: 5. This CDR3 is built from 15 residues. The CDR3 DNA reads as TGTGCCAGCAGCTTAATGACAGGGGAATCCTACGAGCAGTACTTC. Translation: CASSLMTGESYEQYF.

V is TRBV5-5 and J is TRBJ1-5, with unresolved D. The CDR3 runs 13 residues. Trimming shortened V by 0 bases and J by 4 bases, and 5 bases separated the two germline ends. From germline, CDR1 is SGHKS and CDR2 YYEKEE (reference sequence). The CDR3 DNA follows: TGTGCCAGCAGCTTGGGGAGGAATCAGCCCCAGCATTTT. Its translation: CASSLGRNQPQHF.

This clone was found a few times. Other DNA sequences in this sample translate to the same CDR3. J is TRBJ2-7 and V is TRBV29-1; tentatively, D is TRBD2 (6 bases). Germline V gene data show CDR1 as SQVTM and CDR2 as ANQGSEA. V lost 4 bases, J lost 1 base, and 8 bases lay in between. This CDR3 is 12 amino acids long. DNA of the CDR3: TGCAGCGTTGTGGAGGGGTCCTACGAGCAGTACTTC. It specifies CSVVEGSYEQYF.

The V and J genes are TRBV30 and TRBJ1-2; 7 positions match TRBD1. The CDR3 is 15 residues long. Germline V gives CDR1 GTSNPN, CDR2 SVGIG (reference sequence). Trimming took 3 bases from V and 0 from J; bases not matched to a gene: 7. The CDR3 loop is CAWSRDRTTNYGYTF. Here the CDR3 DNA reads TGTGCCTGGAGCCGGGACAGAACGACTAACTATGGCTACACCTTC.

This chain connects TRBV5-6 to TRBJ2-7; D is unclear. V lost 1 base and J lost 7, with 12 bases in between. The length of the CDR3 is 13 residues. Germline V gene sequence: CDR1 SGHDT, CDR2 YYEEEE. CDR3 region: CASSLNVVGEQYF. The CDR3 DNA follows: TGTGCCAGCAGCTTGAACGTGGTAGGAGAGCAGTACTTC.

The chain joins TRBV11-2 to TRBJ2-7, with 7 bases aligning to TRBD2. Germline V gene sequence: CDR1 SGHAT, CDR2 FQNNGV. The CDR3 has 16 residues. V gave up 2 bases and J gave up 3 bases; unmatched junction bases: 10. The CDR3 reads CASSLPLGGINYEQYF. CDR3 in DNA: TGTGCCAGCAGCTTACCCCTCGGGGGGATAAACTACGAGCAGTACTTC.

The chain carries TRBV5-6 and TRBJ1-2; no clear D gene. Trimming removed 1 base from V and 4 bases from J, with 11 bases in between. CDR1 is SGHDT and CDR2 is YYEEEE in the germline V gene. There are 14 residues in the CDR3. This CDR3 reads CASSLSGRRYGYTF. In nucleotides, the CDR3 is TGTGCCAGCAGCTTGTCAGGCCGACGCTATGGCTACACCTTC.

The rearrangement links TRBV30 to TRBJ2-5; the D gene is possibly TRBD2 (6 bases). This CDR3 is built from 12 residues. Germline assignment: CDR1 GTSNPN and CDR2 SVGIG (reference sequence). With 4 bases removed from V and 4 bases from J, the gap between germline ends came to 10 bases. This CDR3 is CAWMRGGETQYF. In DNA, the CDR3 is TGTGCCTGGATGCGGGGTGGAGAGACCCAGTACTTC.

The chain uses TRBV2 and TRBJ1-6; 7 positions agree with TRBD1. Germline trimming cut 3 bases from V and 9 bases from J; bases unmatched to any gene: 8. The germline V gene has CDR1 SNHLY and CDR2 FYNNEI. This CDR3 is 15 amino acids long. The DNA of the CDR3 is TGTGCCAGCAGTGAGACCCTGGGACAGTTTTCACCCCTCCACTTT. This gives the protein CASSETLGQFSPLHF.

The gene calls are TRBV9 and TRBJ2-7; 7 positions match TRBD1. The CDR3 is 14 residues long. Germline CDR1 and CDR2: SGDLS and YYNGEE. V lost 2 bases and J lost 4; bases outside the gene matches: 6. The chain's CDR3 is CASSVDGQAYEQYF. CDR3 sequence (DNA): TGTGCCAGCAGCGTCGACGGACAGGCATACGAGCAGTACTTC.

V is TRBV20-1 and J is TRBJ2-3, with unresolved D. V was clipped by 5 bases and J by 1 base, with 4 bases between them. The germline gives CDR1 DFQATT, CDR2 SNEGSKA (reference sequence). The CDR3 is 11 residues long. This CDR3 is CSAARTDTQYF. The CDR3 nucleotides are TGCAGTGCTGCCCGCACAGATACGCAGTATTTT.

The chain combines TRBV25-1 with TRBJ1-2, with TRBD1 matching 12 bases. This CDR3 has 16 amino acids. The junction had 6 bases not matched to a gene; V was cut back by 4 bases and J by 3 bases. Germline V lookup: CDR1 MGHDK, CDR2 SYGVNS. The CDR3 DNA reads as TGTGCCAGCAGTGGGGACAGGGGGCGCTCGGACTATGGCTACACCTTC. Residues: CASSGDRGRSDYGYTF.

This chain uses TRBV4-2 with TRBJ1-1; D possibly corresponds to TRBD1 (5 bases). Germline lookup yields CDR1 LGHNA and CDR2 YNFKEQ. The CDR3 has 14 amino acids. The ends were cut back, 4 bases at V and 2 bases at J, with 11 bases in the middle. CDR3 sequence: CASSPSGTNTEAFF. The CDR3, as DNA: TGTGCCAGCAGCCCCTCGGGGACCAACACTGAAGCTTTCTTT.

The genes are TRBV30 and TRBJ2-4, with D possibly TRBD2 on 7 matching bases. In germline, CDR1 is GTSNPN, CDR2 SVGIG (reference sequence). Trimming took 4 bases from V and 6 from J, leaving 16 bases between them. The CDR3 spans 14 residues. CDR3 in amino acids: CAWTGGGRRNIQYF. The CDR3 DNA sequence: TGTGCCTGGACTGGGGGGGGCCGCCGAAACATTCAGTACTTC.

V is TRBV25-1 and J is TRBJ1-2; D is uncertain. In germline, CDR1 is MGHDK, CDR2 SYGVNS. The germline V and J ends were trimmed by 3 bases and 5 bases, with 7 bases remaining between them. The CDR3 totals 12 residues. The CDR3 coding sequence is TGTGCCAGCAGTGAGGGAGGGTATGGCTACACCTTC. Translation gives CASSEGGYGYTF.

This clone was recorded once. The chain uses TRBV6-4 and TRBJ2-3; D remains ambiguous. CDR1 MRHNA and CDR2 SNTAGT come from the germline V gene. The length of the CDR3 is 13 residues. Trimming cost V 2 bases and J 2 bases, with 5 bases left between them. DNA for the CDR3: TGTGCCAGCAGTGACAGGTCCACAGATACGCAGTATTTT. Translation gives CASSDRSTDTQYF.